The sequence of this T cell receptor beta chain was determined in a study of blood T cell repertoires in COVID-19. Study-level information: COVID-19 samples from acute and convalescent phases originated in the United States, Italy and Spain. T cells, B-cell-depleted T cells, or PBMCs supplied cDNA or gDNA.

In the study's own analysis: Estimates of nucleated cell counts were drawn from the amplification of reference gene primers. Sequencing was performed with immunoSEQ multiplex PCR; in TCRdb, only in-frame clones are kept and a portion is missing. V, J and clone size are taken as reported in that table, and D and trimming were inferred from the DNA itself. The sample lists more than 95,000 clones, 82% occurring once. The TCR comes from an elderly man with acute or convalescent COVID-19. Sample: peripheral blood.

CDR3 DNA: TGTGCCAGCACCGAGACTCCAGGGGGCACTGAAGCTTTCTTT. It translates to CASTETPGGTEAFF. This rearrangement joins TRBV3-1 (or the pseudogene TRBV3-2) to TRBJ1-1; TRBD1 matches 7 bases. The V and J ends lost 7 bases and 4 bases, in that order; junction bases with no gene match: 9. Germline V lookup: CDR1 LGHDT, CDR2 YNNKEL (reference sequence). This CDR3 is built from 14 residues.